This TCR beta chain is from a study of T cells in Graves' hyperthyroidism and ophthalmopathy. V lost 4 bases and J 4 bases, leaving 10 bases between the germline ends. In germline, CDR1 is LGHDT, CDR2 YNNKEL (reference sequence). CDR3 size: 13 residues. Study results and caveats: Stable hyperthyroidism was told apart from ophthalmopathy by a model built on 13 V-J features.

RNA transcripts were the template for amplifying TCR beta CDR3 regions. Primed by the HTBI set, a first-round RT-PCR was run on the TCR CDR3. TCRdb called the multiplex PCR reads again in MiXCR, with one record for every CDR3 protein. The sample holds approximately 380,000 distinct CDR3 sequences, less than 20% seen once. This clonotype has at least ten counts. Its specificity is not known. The receptor's source is a young man with Graves' ophthalmopathy. The sequenced sample was blood. This chain uses TRBV3-1 with TRBJ2-5; D may match TRBD1 or TRBD2 (5 bases each). CDR3 protein: CASSRSGPETQYF. In DNA form, the CDR3 reads TGTGCCAGCAGCCGGTCGGGACCAGAGACCCAGTACTTC.